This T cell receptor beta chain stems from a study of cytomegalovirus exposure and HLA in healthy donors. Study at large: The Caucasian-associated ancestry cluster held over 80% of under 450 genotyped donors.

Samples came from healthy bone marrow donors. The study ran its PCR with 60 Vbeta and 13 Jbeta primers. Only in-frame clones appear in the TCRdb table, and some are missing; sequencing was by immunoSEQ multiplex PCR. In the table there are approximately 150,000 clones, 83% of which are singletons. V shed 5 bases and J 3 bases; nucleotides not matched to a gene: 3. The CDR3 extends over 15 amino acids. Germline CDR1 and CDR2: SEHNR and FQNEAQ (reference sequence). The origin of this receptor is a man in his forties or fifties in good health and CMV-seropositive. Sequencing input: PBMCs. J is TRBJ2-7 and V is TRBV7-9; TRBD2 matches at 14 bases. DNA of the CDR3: TGTGCCAGCAGCGCGGGACTAGCGGGGGACTACGAGCAGTACTTC. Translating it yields CASSAGLAGDYEQYF.